The clone carrying this T cell receptor (beta chain) was seen only a few times. It was with unique molecular identifiers that the TCRbeta library was prepared. MiXCR, applied by TCRdb to the PCR reads, yields one record per CDR3 protein. The data contain about 360,000 distinct CDR3 sequences, about an eighth of them singletons. This specimen comes from a study of T-cell reconstitution after alpha-beta-depleted transplantation in children. Germline CDR1 MNHEY, CDR2 SMNVEV (reference sequence). Trimming shortened V by 5 bases and J by 6 bases, and 17 bases separated the two germline ends. This CDR3 is 14 amino acids long.

This TCR derives from a human donor who donated a stem cell graft to a child with Fanconi anemia. The chain joins TRBV27 to TRBJ2-7; no definite D call. The sample in question was PBMCs, obtained from the stem cell graft. The CDR3 coding sequence is TGTGCCAGCAGTCCCCAAACCTCGGTGGGCGAGCAGTACTTC. Translating gives CASSPQTSVGEQYF.